Below are 30 T cell receptor beta chains sequenced from a single sample in a study of regulatory T cells in long-lasting Graves disease. Arm-PCR of CDR3 regions and iRepertoire HTBI primers were used to build TCR beta libraries. TCRdb reprocessed the multiplex PCR reads with MiXCR, giving one entry per CDR3 protein. Among hundreds of thousands of distinct CDR3 sequences listed, roughly 12% were seen once. Time point in this sample: newly diagnosed GD, antithyroid drugs for less than 3 months. Researchers made the TCR library from RNA that was extracted from PBMCs. Another study also made use of these data, one on T cells in Graves' hyperthyroidism and ophthalmopathy.

The sample consisted of peripheral blood mononuclear cells (PBMCs), taken at new diagnosis, from a patient treated with antithyroid drugs. The receptors originated from a man aged 25-45 years with Graves disease.

This clonotype was recorded many times. This chain connects TRBV10-1 to TRBJ1-3, with unresolved D. The germline gives CDR1 WNHNN, CDR2 SYGVQD (reference sequence). This CDR3 spans 14 amino acids. V was clipped by 8 bases and J by 1 base, with 12 bases between them. The DNA of the CDR3 is TGCGCCAGCGGACCGGACCCTTCTGGAAACACCATATATTTT. Encoded protein: CASGPDPSGNTIYF.

The chain carries TRBV11-2 and TRBJ2-1; TRBD1 agrees at 12 bases. Germline CDR1 and CDR2: SGHAT and FQNNGV. V dropped 5 bases and J dropped 7; count of bases not matched to a gene: 9. This CDR3 spans 16 amino acids. CDR3 protein: CASSQEGTGGANEQFF. Here the CDR3 DNA reads TGTGCCAGCAGCCAAGAAGGGACAGGGGGCGCGAATGAGCAGTTCTTC.

This clonotype has a handful of counts. This sequence joins TRBV10-3 and TRBJ2-1; D possibly corresponds to TRBD2 (6 bases). The CDR3 runs 14 residues. The V end was cut by 3 bases, the J end by 5 bases, with 11 bases between. Looked up from germline, CDR1 is ENHRY and CDR2 is SYGVKD. DNA of the CDR3: TGTGCCATCAGTGATCGGGAGTTGCACAATGAGCAGTTCTTC. Its translation: CAISDRELHNEQFF.

In its sample, this clonotype was seen many times. The CDR3 bases are TGTGCCATCAGTGAGTCGATCGGGAGAAGTTACAATGAGCAGTTCTTC. This gives the protein CAISESIGRSYNEQFF. This chain uses TRBV10-3 with TRBJ2-1; D may be TRBD2 (6 bases). The length of the CDR3 is 16 residues. The V end lost 0 bases, the J end lost 4 bases, and 13 bases lay between the germline ends. Per the germline V gene, CDR1 is ENHRY and CDR2 is SYGVKD.

This clonotype was counted a few times. The chain is built from TRBV10-2 and TRBJ2-7; 9 bases map to TRBD2. Germline V lookup: CDR1 WSHSY, CDR2 SAAADI. This CDR3 comprises 14 residues. V trimming: 7 bases; J trimming: 6 bases; junction bases outside the gene matches: 10. This CDR3 is CASTGAGLASEQYF. The CDR3 DNA sequence: TGCGCCAGCACCGGAGCGGGACTAGCTTCCGAGCAGTACTTC.

As for this clonotype: A single base separates this from a much larger clone, so it may be a read error. This chain connects TRBV15 to TRBJ2-7; 13 bases are shared with TRBD2. Germline CDR1 and CDR2: LNHNV and YYDKDF (reference sequence). This CDR3 spans 17 amino acids. CDR3 residues: CATSAGSRTSGSYEQHF. The CDR3 DNA reads TGTGCCACCAGCGCTGGATCCCGGACTAGCGGGAGTTACGAGCAGCACTTC. The full variable domain, completed using reference TRBV15 and TRBJ2-7, is DAMVIQNPRYQVTQFGKPVTLSCSQTLNHNVMYWYQQKSSQAPKLLFHYYDKDFNNEADTPDNFQSRRPNTSFCFLDIRSPGLGDTAMYLCATSAGSRTSGSYEQHFGPGTRLTVT.

This CDR3 is CASSPPGRGAAFF. The CDR3 bases are TGTGCCAGCAGTCCCCCAGGACGTGGGGCAGCTTTCTTT. The chain links TRBV27 to TRBJ1-1; a possible D gene is TRBD1 (5 bases). Trimming stripped 5 bases from V and 10 bases from J, with 17 bases between. The CDR3 is made up of 13 amino acids. The germline V gene encodes CDR1 MNHEY and CDR2 SMNVEV (reference sequence).

V and J are TRBV30 and TRBJ2-5, with D tentatively TRBD1 or TRBD2 (5 bases each). V was cut by 4 bases and J by 0 bases, with 12 bases left in between. Germline V gene sequence: CDR1 GTSNPN, CDR2 SVGIG (reference sequence). CDR3 length equals 14 residues. The CDR3 here is CAWIPWDHQETQYF. CDR3 DNA: TGTGCCTGGATTCCCTGGGACCACCAAGAGACCCAGTACTTC.

This clonotype was seen many times. The V gene is TRBV2, the J gene TRBJ1-1; D ambiguous. Trimming took 0 bases from V and 8 from J, leaving 10 bases between them. This CDR3 is 13 amino acids long. CDR1 and CDR2 (germline): SNHLY, FYNNEI. The CDR3: CASSEAVPQEAFF. CDR3 bases: TGTGCCAGCAGTGAAGCCGTTCCACAGGAAGCTTTCTTT.

The chain has TRBV12-3 or TRBV12-4 and TRBJ2-1; 8 bases match TRBD1. The CDR3 has 14 residues. Unmatched junction bases numbered 12, after V lost 7 bases and J lost 10 bases. The CDR3 here is CASTPPSRQGEQFF. The CDR3 bases are TGTGCCAGCACTCCCCCAAGCAGACAGGGGGAGCAGTTCTTC.

This clonotype was counted between two and nine times. This chain links TRBV18 with TRBJ2-3; 8 bases map to TRBD2. The length of the CDR3 is 19 residues. The V gene's germline CDR1 is KGHSH and CDR2 LQKENI. Trimming took 3 bases from V and 0 from J; bases not matched to a gene: 14. The DNA of the CDR3 is TGTGCCAGCTCACCGGTATCCCCCACGGGAGGGGCTAGCACAGATACGCAGTATTTT. Encoded protein: CASSPVSPTGGASTDTQYF.

The V gene is TRBV7-3, the J gene TRBJ2-3; D is unresolved. This CDR3 spans 14 amino acids. V was shortened by 7 bases and J by 0 bases, with 11 bases between the two germline ends. Per germline, CDR1 SGHTA and CDR2 FQGTGA. The CDR3 region is CASKDAPSTDTQYF. The CDR3 DNA sequence: TGTGCCAGCAAGGACGCACCTAGCACAGATACGCAGTATTTT.

This clonotype was seen at least ten times. The chain uses TRBV24-1 and TRBJ2-3; D gene uncertain. Trimming left V 3 bases short and J 3 bases short, with 9 bases between. The CDR3 loop spans 14 amino acids. In germline, CDR1 is KGHDR, CDR2 SFDVKD. CDR3 bases: TGTGCCACCAGTGATCCGACCGGGACAGATACGCAGTATTTT. Encoded protein: CATSDPTGTDTQYF.

This clonotype was found a few times. The chain is built from TRBV6-1 and TRBJ1-2; possible D gene TRBD1, 6 bases. Germline V gene lookup returns CDR1 MNHNS and CDR2 SASEGT. Trimming pared 6 bases from V and 5 bases from J, leaving 22 bases between. The CDR3 has 16 amino acids. The CDR3, as DNA: TGTGCCAGCAGCGCATTTACGAGGGGGACCGAATATGGCTACACCTTC. It is translated as CASSAFTRGTEYGYTF.

Comment on this clonotype: A read error may explain this, as a much larger clone is one base away. The genes are TRBV9 and TRBJ2-3; 8 bases match TRBD2. From germline, CDR1 is SGDLS and CDR2 YYNGEE. This CDR3 region has 15 residues. CDR3 sequence reads: CASSQNSGNTDTQCF. CDR3 in DNA: TGTGCCAGCTCACAGAATAGCGGGAACACAGATACGCAGTGTTTT.

This clonotype was counted ten times or more. Compared with germline, one end of the junction differs, possibly owing to a read error. This chain links TRBV5-1 with TRBJ2-2; D unclear. The CDR3 runs to 15 residues. CDR1 is SGHRS and CDR2 is YFSETQ in the germline V gene. The CDR3 loop reads CASSLTGTNTGELFF. The CDR3 DNA is TGTGCCAGCAGCTTAACCGGAACGAACACCGGGGAGCTGTTTTTT.

This clonotype was counted between two and nine times. The genes are TRBV5-4 and TRBJ1-4, with no clear D. Germline assignment: CDR1 SGHNT and CDR2 YYREEE (reference sequence). V dropped 5 bases and J dropped 2 bases, with 10 bases sitting between them. This CDR3 has 14 amino acids. The CDR3 sequence is CASRPASTNEKLFF. CDR3 nucleotide sequence: TGTGCCAGCAGACCCGCTTCTACTAATGAAAAACTGTTTTTT. The whole variable domain, remainder taken from reference TRBV5-4 and TRBJ1-4, is ETGVTQSPTHLIKTRGQQVTLRCSSQSGHNTVSWYQQALGQGPQFIFQYYREEENGRGNFPPRFSGLQFPNYSSELNVNALELDDSALYLCASRPASTNEKLFFGSGTQLSVL.

This clonotype was detected a few times. The chain joins TRBV27 to TRBJ1-4, with 8 bases fitting TRBD1. The CDR3 extends over 16 amino acids. With 6 bases clipped from V and 3 bases from J, the junction kept 9 bases outside the gene matches. Germline CDR1 MNHEY, CDR2 SMNVEV (reference sequence). CDR3 in DNA: TGTGCCAGCAGGGCCCCTTGGGGACAGGCTAATGAAAAACTGTTTTTT. This encodes CASRAPWGQANEKLFF.

A few counts support this clonotype. The chain combines TRBV5-1 with TRBJ2-3; 13 bases align to TRBD2. CDR1 and CDR2 from the germline V gene are SGHRS and YFSETQ. The CDR3 sequence is 15 residues long. V shed 8 bases and J 1 base; nucleotides not matched to a gene: 4. CDR3: CASLGLAGGTDTQYF. CDR3 bases: TGCGCCAGTCTCGGACTAGCGGGAGGCACAGATACGCAGTATTTT.

This clonotype was counted at least ten times. The chain couples TRBV5-1 to TRBJ1-2; D is unresolved. This CDR3 is 14 amino acids long. The ends were cut back, 0 bases at V and 1 base at J, with 7 bases in the middle. Germline CDR1 and CDR2: SGHRS and YFSETQ. The CDR3 sequence: CASSLDRVNYGYTF. CDR3 DNA sequence: TGCGCCAGCAGCTTGGATAGGGTTAACTATGGCTACACCTTC.

The V gene is TRBV24-1, the J gene TRBJ2-1; D is unclear. CDR3 length: 13 residues. The V end lost 0 bases, the J end lost 9 bases, and 8 bases lay between the germline ends. Germline V gene data show CDR1 as KGHDR and CDR2 as SFDVKD. This chain's CDR3 is CATSDLVNTEQFF. The DNA for the CDR3 is TGTGCCACCAGTGATTTGGTCAACACTGAGCAGTTCTTC.

CDR3 loop: CASTTGPQETQYF. The CDR3 nucleotides are TGTGCCAGCACCACGGGGCCCCAAGAGACCCAGTACTTC. The V call is TRBV6-1, the J call TRBJ2-5; D tentatively reads TRBD1 or TRBD2 (5 bases each). V lost 7 bases and J lost 1, with 10 bases in between. The CDR3 runs 13 residues. Germline V gene lookup returns CDR1 MNHNS and CDR2 SASEGT.

The V gene is TRBV19, the J gene TRBJ2-1, with a possible D match to TRBD1 (5 bases). CDR3 length equals 14 residues. Germline CDR1 LNHDA, CDR2 SQIVND (reference sequence). V lost 7 bases, J lost 1 base, and 11 bases lay in between. The CDR3 nucleotides read TGTGCCAGTACTCGCGCAGGGTCCTACAATGAGCAGTTCTTC. Translated, it gives CASTRAGSYNEQFF.

This clonotype appeared many times. The rearrangement uses TRBV12-3 or TRBV12-4 and TRBJ2-3; the match to TRBD2 covers 9 bases. Trimming took 5 bases from V and 4 from J; bases not matched to a gene: 10. This CDR3 comprises 16 residues. The CDR3 DNA sequence: TGTGCCAGCAGTGGTCCCCTGGCGGGAGGGGCAGATACGCAGTATTTT. Residues: CASSGPLAGGADTQYF.

This clonotype was detected ten times or more. The chain couples TRBV7-2 to TRBJ2-3, with TRBD2 identical over 11 bases. The CDR3 has 16 amino acids. Per the germline V gene, CDR1 is SGHTA and CDR2 is FQGNSA. V was pared by 8 bases and J by 5 bases, with 12 bases of the junction left unmatched. CDR3 DNA sequence: TGTGCCAGCTCCGAACTAGCGGGGGAGGCGGGAGATACGCAGTATTTT. Amino acid sequence: CASSELAGEAGDTQYF.

As regards this clonotype: The junction does not match germline at one end; this may be a read error. The V call is TRBV12-3 or TRBV12-4, the J call TRBJ2-1; the match to TRBD1 covers 8 bases. This CDR3 spans 16 amino acids. As DNA, the CDR3 is TGTGCCAGCAGTCTAGCTCCAGGGGGCGCCTACAATGAGCAGTTCTTC. This gives the protein CASSLAPGGAYNEQFF.

This clonotype was found many times. In DNA form, the CDR3 reads TGTGCCAGCAGACCAGGGCCCCGCGTGGATACGCAGTATTTT. The encoded protein is CASRPGPRVDTQYF. This sequence joins TRBV12-3 or TRBV12-4 and TRBJ2-3, with D possibly matching TRBD1 (5 bases). CDR3 length: 14 residues. Between the trimmed V and J ends, which lost 6 bases and 6 bases, there was a span of 16 bases.

The genes are TRBV7-8 and TRBJ1-5; 7 bases line up with TRBD1. CDR3 length: 13 amino acids. The J segment lost 6 bases and the V segment lost 4 bases, leaving 3 bases of the junction unmatched. From germline, CDR1 is SGHVS and CDR2 FQNEAQ. The CDR3: CASSWDSPQPQHF. The CDR3 DNA reads TGTGCCAGCAGCTGGGACAGTCCTCAGCCCCAGCATTTT.

V is TRBV7-2 and J is TRBJ1-5, with D perhaps matching TRBD1 (5 bases). CDR3 length: 15 amino acids. Trimming took 6 bases from V and 0 from J, leaving 12 bases between them. The germline CDR1 and CDR2 sequences are SGHTA and FQGNSA. In DNA form, the CDR3 reads TGTGCCAGCAGGGAAGACAGCTATAGCAATCAGCCCCAGCATTTT. This gives the protein CASREDSYSNQPQHF.

This clonotype has a count of ten or more. V and J are TRBV5-5 and TRBJ2-7, with D possibly TRBD2 on 5 matching bases. V lost 4 bases to trimming and J lost 1 base, with 9 bases between them. This CDR3 region has 13 residues. Germline V lookup: CDR1 SGHKS, CDR2 YYEKEE (reference sequence). CDR3 nucleotide sequence: TGTGCCAGCAGCCACCCGGGGTCCTACGAGCAGTACTTC. It yields the protein CASSHPGSYEQYF. The whole variable domain, filled in from reference TRBV5-5 and TRBJ2-7, reads DAGVTQSPTHLIKTRGQQVTLRCSPISGHKSVSWYQQVLGQGPQFIFQYYEKEERGRGNFPDRFSARQFPNYSSELNVNALLLGDSALYLCASSHPGSYEQYFGPGTRLTVT.